This entry is about one TCR beta chain. Its antigen is currently not known. Base quality data are lacking; no much larger clone is found one base away. This record comes from a study of blood T cell repertoires in COVID-19 (dated by TCRdb to the early 2020s). Background on the whole study: Samples from collaborators originated in the United States, Italy and Spain and spanned both the acute and convalescent phases of COVID-19. The material from the prospective study consisted of cDNA or gDNA derived from T cells, B-cell-depleted T cells, or PBMCs. The dataset comprised deeply sampled blood TCRbeta repertoires from subjects exposed to, actively infected with, or recovered from COVID-19. The repertoires were released in a freely available public database meant as a resource for research on the immune response to SARS-CoV-2. The samples were drawn from two sources: the first 160 participants of the ongoing ImmuneRACE study, and 1,254 subjects contributed by 6 global collaborators. Sample metadata almost always included a de-identified subject ID, COVID-19 status, age in years and sex. Where available, HLA class I and class II types were taken from metadata supplied by the sample provider and were not determined by assay-based typing. Overall results and qualifications from the work: The quantity of clinical and demographic metadata differed by source and by participant and was supplied without curation.

Each collaborating institution followed its own protocols to collect whole blood in K2EDTA tubes. For TCRbeta analysis, collaborator samples were shipped as frozen whole blood, as isolated PBMCs, or as DNA extracted from either sample type. Inclusive of the bounding cysteine and phenylalanine, the CDR3 is 15 residues long. Of all the DNA, just the CDR3 is kept, 45 bases in frame from base 1. Trimming removed 4 bases from V and 2 bases from J; the gene matches leave 6 bases unexplained. The germline V gene supplies CDR1 MGHRA and CDR2 YSYEKL. The immunoSEQ Assay, a bias-controlled multiplex PCR, was used to amplify TCRbeta CDR3 regions from genomic DNA. As for the original processing: Nucleated cell counts per sample were estimated from amplification of reference gene primers within the assay. To quantify the absolute abundance of each unique TCRbeta CDR3 rearrangement, sequence reads were collapsed and filtered. Productive Simpson clonality was computed per sample as the square root of Simpson's diversity index over productive rearrangements. The clones in this table, taken by TCRdb from immuneACCESS, are in-frame only. Not every clone is retained; where verified, under half of the shortfall comes from an unresolved V gene, and the cause of the rest is unknown. V, J and clone size were drawn from that table, and D and trimming were deduced from the DNA. The sample table contains roughly 120,000 clones; only one count was recorded for over 65% of them. About 2.1% of the sample lies in the top ten.

Source material: peripheral blood. The chain was built from TRBV4-1 and TRBJ1-2; 8 bases in between match TRBD1. This clonotype was sampled from a man younger than 40 with acute or convalescent COVID-19. The sequenced DNA: TGCGCCAGCAGCCCCAGGACAGGGAGGAACTATGGCTACACCTTC. This encodes CASSPRTGRNYGYTF.